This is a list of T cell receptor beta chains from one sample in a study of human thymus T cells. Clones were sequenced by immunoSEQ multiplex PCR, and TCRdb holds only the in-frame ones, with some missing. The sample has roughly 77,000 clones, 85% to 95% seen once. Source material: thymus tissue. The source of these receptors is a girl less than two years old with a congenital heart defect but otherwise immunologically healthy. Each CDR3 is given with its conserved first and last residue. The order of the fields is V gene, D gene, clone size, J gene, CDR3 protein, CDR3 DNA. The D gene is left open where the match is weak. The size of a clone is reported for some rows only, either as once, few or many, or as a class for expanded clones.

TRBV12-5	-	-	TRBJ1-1	CASGLVISRTARNTEAFF	TGTGCTAGTGGTTTGGTAATTTCCAGGACAGCGAGGAACACTGAAGCTTTCTTT
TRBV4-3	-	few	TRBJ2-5	CASSHTTDSEKETQYF	TGCGCCAGCAGCCATACGACTGACAGCGAGAAAGAGACCCAGTACTTC
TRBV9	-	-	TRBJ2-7	CASSVAVDALNYYEQYF	TGTGCCAGCAGCGTAGCGGTTGATGCCCTCAACTACTACGAGCAGTACTTC
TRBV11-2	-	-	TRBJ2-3	CASSLGDPLLTDTQYF	TGTGCCAGCAGCTTAGGAGATCCTCTGCTCACAGATACGCAGTATTTT
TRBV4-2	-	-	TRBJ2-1	CASSRQVRRYNEQFF	TGTGCCAGCAGCCGACAGGTTAGGCGTTACAATGAGCAGTTCTTC
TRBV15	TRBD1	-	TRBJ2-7	CATSRDGPRDSSYEQYF	TGTGCCACCAGCAGAGATGGGCCCCGGGACAGTTCCTACGAGCAGTACTTC
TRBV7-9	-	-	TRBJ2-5	CASSLDWQQETQYF	TGTGCCAGCAGCTTAGATTGGCAGCAAGAGACCCAGTACTTC
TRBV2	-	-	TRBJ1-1	CASRPRGSNTEAFF	TGTGCCAGCAGACCTCGGGGGTCGAACACTGAAGCTTTCTTT
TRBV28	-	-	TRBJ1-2	CASRSLFRGNGYTF	TGTGCCAGCAGATCCTTGTTCCGGGGTAATGGCTACACCTTC
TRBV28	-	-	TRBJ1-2	CASSLSPTGINYGYTF	TGTGCCAGCAGTTTGTCCCCCACAGGGATCAACTATGGCTACACCTTC
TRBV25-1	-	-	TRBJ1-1	CASRQGNTEAFF	TGTGCCAGCAGGCAGGGCAACACTGAAGCTTTCTTT
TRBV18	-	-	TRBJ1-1	CASSPRTDLMNTEAFF	TGTGCCAGCTCACCTCGGACAGACTTGATGAACACTGAAGCTTTCTTT
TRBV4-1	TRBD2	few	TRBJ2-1	CASSPTSGRGNEQFF	TGCGCCAGCAGCCCCACTAGCGGGAGGGGCAATGAGCAGTTCTTC
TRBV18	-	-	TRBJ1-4	CASSPRGHHEKLFF	TGTGCCAGCTCACCACGAGGTCACCATGAAAAACTGTTTTTT
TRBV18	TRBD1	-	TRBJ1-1	CASSPATGEAGGNTEAFF	TGTGCCAGCTCACCGGCGACAGGGGAGGCCGGAGGGAACACTGAAGCTTTCTTT
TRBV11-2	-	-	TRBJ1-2	CASSSMTNRVGYTF	TGTGCCAGCAGCTCAATGACGAACAGGGTTGGCTACACCTTC
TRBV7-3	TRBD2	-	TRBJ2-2	CASSRSRTSDNSTEMELFF	TGTGCCAGCAGCCGGTCCAGGACTAGCGACAACTCCACGGAGATGGAGCTGTTTTTT
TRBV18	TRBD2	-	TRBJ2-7	CASSPCSLAGAPPYEQYF	TGTGCCAGCTCACCATGTTCGCTAGCGGGAGCCCCTCCCTACGAGCAGTACTTC
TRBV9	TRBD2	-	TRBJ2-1	CASSSGLAGGEQFF	TGTGCCAGCAGCTCGGGACTAGCGGGAGGTGAGCAGTTCTTC
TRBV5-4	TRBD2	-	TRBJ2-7	CASSLGLAGGLDEQYF	TGTGCCAGCAGCTTGGGGCTAGCGGGAGGGTTGGACGAGCAGTACTTC
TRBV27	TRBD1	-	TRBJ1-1	CASTPRTGGLRTEAFF	TGTGCCAGCACCCCGAGGACAGGGGGCTTACGCACTGAAGCTTTCTTT
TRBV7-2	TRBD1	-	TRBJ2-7	CASSLSDDRGRMWDYEQYF	TGTGCCAGCAGCCTATCGGACGACAGGGGAAGGATGTGGGACTACGAGCAGTACTTC
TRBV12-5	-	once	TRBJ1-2	CASAYGRALPGETF	TGTGCTAGTGCCTATGGCCGGGCCCTGCCGGGAGAAACCTTC
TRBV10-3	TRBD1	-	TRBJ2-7	CATNPGQGVFYEQYF	TGTGCCACTAACCCGGGACAGGGGGTCTTCTACGAGCAGTACTTC
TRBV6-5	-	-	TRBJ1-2	CASSYSPTPNYGYTF	TGTGCCAGCAGTTACTCTCCGACACCTAACTATGGCTACACCTTC
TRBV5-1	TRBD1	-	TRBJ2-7	CASSWNRDRSSYEQYF	TGCGCCAGCAGCTGGAACCGGGACAGGAGCTCCTACGAGCAGTACTTC
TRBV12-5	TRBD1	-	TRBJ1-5	CASGGTGFNQPQHF	TGTGCTAGTGGGGGGACAGGGTTCAATCAGCCCCAGCATTTT
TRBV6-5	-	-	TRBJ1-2	CASSPGTLVGYTF	TGTGCCAGCAGTCCCGGGACCCTGGTAGGCTACACCTTC
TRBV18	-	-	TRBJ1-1	CASSPTLTDPEAFF	TGTGCCAGCTCACCCACTCTGACCGACCCTGAAGCTTTCTTT
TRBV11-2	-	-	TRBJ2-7	CASSLDSGEQYF	TGTGCCAGCAGCTTAGATTCCGGGGAGCAGTACTTC
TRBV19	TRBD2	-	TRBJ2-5	CASSTYFGLAGDLGETQYF	TGTGCCAGTAGTACCTACTTTGGGCTAGCGGGAGACCTAGGGGAGACCCAGTACTTC
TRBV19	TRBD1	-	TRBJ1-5	CASHLTGTQPQHF	TGTGCCAGTCATCTGACAGGGACTCAGCCCCAGCATTTT
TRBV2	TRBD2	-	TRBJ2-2	CASSPSGSTGELFF	TGTGCCAGCAGTCCTAGCGGGTCCACCGGGGAGCTGTTTTTT
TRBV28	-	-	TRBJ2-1	CASSPLGKGVNEQFF	TGTGCCAGCAGTCCTCTTGGGAAGGGGGTCAATGAGCAGTTCTTC
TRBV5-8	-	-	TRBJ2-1	CASRNSPWTYNEQFF	TGTGCCAGCAGGAACTCCCCGTGGACCTACAATGAGCAGTTCTTC
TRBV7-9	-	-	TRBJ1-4	CASSERGLGGREKLFF	TGTGCCAGCAGCGAACGCGGTCTAGGTGGTAGGGAAAAACTGTTTTTT
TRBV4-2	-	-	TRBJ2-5	CASSLGPKETQYF	TGTGCCAGCAGCCTAGGCCCGAAGGAGACCCAGTACTTC
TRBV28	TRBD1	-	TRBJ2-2	CASSPTGATGELFF	TGTGCCAGCAGCCCGACAGGGGCCACCGGGGAGCTGTTTTTT
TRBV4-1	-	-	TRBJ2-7	CASSQGGPKSFSYEQYF	TGCGCCAGCAGCCAAGGGGGCCCAAAAAGCTTCTCCTACGAGCAGTACTTC
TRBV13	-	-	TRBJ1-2	CASSPPPTNYGYTF	TGTGCCAGCAGCCCACCACCGACTAACTATGGCTACACCTTC
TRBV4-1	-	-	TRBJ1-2	CASSQVGESAYGYTF	TGCGCCAGCAGCCAAGTGGGGGAGAGTGCCTATGGCTACACCTTC
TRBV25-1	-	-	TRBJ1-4	CASRFWKGEKLFF	TGTGCCAGCAGGTTCTGGAAGGGGGAAAAACTGTTTTTT
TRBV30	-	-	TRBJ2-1	CAWNGREVSSASYNEQFF	TGTGCCTGGAACGGCAGGGAGGTTTCGTCCGCCTCCTACAATGAGCAGTTCTTC
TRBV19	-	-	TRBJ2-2	CASSMKGGELFF	TGTGCCAGTAGTATGAAGGGGGGGGAGCTGTTTTTT